Following are 13 T cell receptor beta chains from one sample sequenced in a study of T cells in pancreatic ductal adenocarcinoma. Surgery without prior neoadjuvant therapy was the treatment of the selected pancreatic ductal adenocarcinoma patients. This table comes from immunoSEQ multiplex PCR, and its TCRdb copy is limited to in-frame clones, with some not included. The sample shows roughly 100,000 clones, around 96% of them seen only once. The material sequenced was PBMCs. These receptors all stem from a human donor with pancreatic ductal adenocarcinoma.

The chain joins TRBV16 to TRBJ1-2, with a weak D call TRBD1 (6 bases). Germline CDR1 reads KGHSY; CDR2 reads FQNENV. The CDR3 totals 16 residues. Trimming left V 0 bases short and J 3 bases short, with 14 bases between. DNA for the CDR3: TGTGCCAGCAGCCAATCGGGTTATCCAGGGGACTATGGCTACACCTTC. This sequence encodes CASSQSGYPGDYGYTF.

J is TRBJ2-7 and V is TRBV19, with a tentative D call TRBD2 (7 bases). CDR3 length: 15 residues. The V end was cut by 4 bases, the J end by 2 bases, with 15 bases between. Per germline, CDR1 LNHDA and CDR2 SQIVND (reference sequence). The CDR3 spells CASSTRGGGTYEQYF. In nucleotides, the CDR3 is TGTGCCAGTAGTACCCGAGGGGGGGGCACCTACGAGCAGTACTTC.

This chain connects TRBV28 to TRBJ2-7; 11 bases align to TRBD2. Germline V gene data show CDR1 as MDHEN and CDR2 as SYDVKM. The CDR3 has 16 residues. The J segment lost 4 bases and the V segment lost 6 bases, leaving 11 bases of the junction unmatched. CDR3 in amino acids: CASRSLPGTSGYEQYF. The CDR3 DNA reads as TGTGCCAGCAGGTCCCTGCCCGGGACTAGCGGTTACGAGCAGTACTTC.

The CDR3 spells CASSEGDGSHEQYF. DNA of the CDR3: TGTGCCAGCAGTGAAGGGGACGGGAGCCACGAGCAGTACTTC. V is TRBV6-4 and J is TRBJ2-7, with a possible D match to TRBD2 (6 bases). The V end lost 3 bases, the J end lost 5 bases, and 14 bases lay between the germline ends. Germline CDR1 is MRHNA and CDR2 is SNTAGT. CDR3 size: 14 residues.

The rearrangement links TRBV6-5 to TRBJ1-4; D not certain. Trimming removed 0 bases from V and 4 bases from J, with 6 bases in between. This CDR3 has 14 amino acids. Germline lookup yields CDR1 MNHEY and CDR2 SVGAGI. As DNA, the CDR3 is TGTGCCAGCAGTTACTCAGGGAGTAATGAAAAACTGTTTTTT. Its translation is CASSYSGSNEKLFF.

The rearrangement uses TRBV5-1 and TRBJ2-2, with a possible D match to TRBD2 (5 bases). The CDR3 sequence is 16 residues long. Trimming removed 2 bases at V and 5 bases at J, with 16 bases between. CDR1 is SGHRS, CDR2 YFSETQ, per germline. The CDR3 loop is CASSLGADGGTGELFF. The CDR3 bases are TGCGCCAGCAGCTTAGGAGCGGACGGCGGGACCGGGGAGCTGTTTTTT.

This sequence joins TRBV19 and TRBJ2-7; D gene unclear. CDR1 LNHDA and CDR2 SQIVND come from the germline V gene (reference sequence). The CDR3 is 14 amino acids. V shed 3 bases and J shed 7 bases, with 16 bases lying between them. CDR3 loop: CASSMAAASREQYF. In DNA, the CDR3 is TGTGCCAGTAGTATGGCCGCAGCCTCGCGGGAGCAGTACTTC. Variable domain in full (rest from reference TRBV19 and TRBJ2-7): DGGITQSPKYLFRKEGQNVTLSCEQNLNHDAMYWYRQDPGQGLRLIYYSQIVNDFQKGDIAEGYSVSREKKESFPLTVTSAQKNPTAFYLCASSMAAASREQYFGPGTRLTVT.

This chain joins TRBV11-2 and TRBJ1-5; D call uncertain. Germline V lookup: CDR1 SGHAT, CDR2 FQNNGV. This CDR3 is 13 amino acids long. V was pared by 0 bases and J by 7 bases, with 7 bases between. This CDR3 is CASSLDREQPQHF. The CDR3 coding sequence is TGTGCCAGCAGCTTAGATCGGGAACAGCCCCAGCATTTT.

The V gene is TRBV4-2, the J gene TRBJ2-1; 9 nucleotides match TRBD2. The CDR3 runs 17 residues. Looked up from germline, CDR1 is LGHNA and CDR2 is YNFKEQ. Germline trimming cut 3 bases from V and 8 bases from J; bases unmatched to any gene: 14. In nucleotides, the CDR3 is TGTGCCAGCAGCCAGCTCTTTAGCGGGAGTATGGGGGATGAGCAGTTCTTC. Its protein product is CASSQLFSGSMGDEQFF.

The chain combines TRBV11-2 with TRBJ1-3; possibly TRBD1 for D (6 bases). Germline values: CDR1 SGHAT, CDR2 FQNNGV. Trimming took off 5 bases at V and 0 bases at J, with 17 bases between the two ends. This CDR3 comprises 17 residues. CDR3 loop: CASSRWTVVASGNTIYF. The CDR3 DNA is TGTGCCAGCAGCCGTTGGACAGTCGTGGCCTCTGGAAACACCATATATTTT.

This clone was seen just once. This chain links TRBV6-5 with TRBJ2-7, with D unresolved. Germline-derived CDR1 and CDR2 are MNHEY and SVGAGI. V dropped 5 bases and J dropped 7 bases, with 21 bases sitting between them. The CDR3 contains 15 residues. CDR3 in amino acids: CASSRYSSQKLEQYF. CDR3 coding DNA: TGTGCCAGCAGTCGCTATTCATCCCAAAAGCTGGAGCAGTACTTC.

The V call is TRBV29-1, the J call TRBJ2-7; D perhaps matches TRBD2 (6 bases). Deletions cut 4 bases from V and 2 bases from J, with 9 bases between. Per the germline V gene, CDR1 is SQVTM and CDR2 is ANQGSEA. The CDR3 extends over 12 amino acids. The CDR3, as DNA: TGCAGCGTTGGCGGAGGGACCTACGAGCAGTACTTC. Its protein is CSVGGGTYEQYF.

The V gene is TRBV4-1, the J gene TRBJ2-5; 7 positions match TRBD1. Unmatched junction bases numbered 4, after V lost 6 bases and J lost 0 bases. Germline lookup yields CDR1 MGHRA and CDR2 YSYEKL. The CDR3 is 14 amino acids. CDR3 region: CASRNRGDQETQYF. As DNA, the CDR3 is TGCGCCAGCAGGAACAGGGGAGACCAAGAGACCCAGTACTTC.